What follows are 32 T cell receptor beta chains derived from one specimen sequenced in a study of cytomegalovirus exposure and HLA in healthy donors. A multiplex PCR was run with 60 Vbeta primers and 13 Jbeta primers. Produced via immunoSEQ multiplex PCR; TCRdb's table is partial and in-frame only. The table lists some 100,000 clones, approximately 81% of them singletons. The specimen was PBMCs. These receptors were obtained from a male donor in good health and CMV-seropositive.

This chain links TRBV18 with TRBJ2-7; D is ambiguous. There are 15 residues in the CDR3. Trimming cost V 0 bases and J 6 bases, with 15 bases left between them. The germline gives CDR1 KGHSH, CDR2 LQKENI. The CDR3: CASSPPGSLHTEQYF. CDR3 DNA: TGTGCCAGCTCACCACCCGGTTCACTGCATACCGAGCAGTACTTC.

This clone was picked up a small number of times. This chain links TRBV11-2 with TRBJ1-2; 9 nucleotides match TRBD1. Germline trimming cut 11 bases from V and 11 bases from J; bases unmatched to any gene: 6. CDR3 length: 10 residues. Germline V gene data show CDR1 as SGHAT and CDR2 as FQNNGV. The CDR3 loop is CALTGGDYTF. The CDR3, as DNA: TGTGCCTTAACAGGGGGCGATTACACCTTC. The full variable domain, in which reference TRBV11-2 and TRBJ1-2 provide the parts outside the CDR3, is EAGVAQSPRYKIIEKRQSVAFWCNPISGHATLYWYQQILGQGPKLLIQFQNNGVVDDSQLPKDRFSAERLKGVDSTLKIQPAKLEDSAVYLCALTGGDYTFGSGTRLTVV.

The gene calls are TRBV6-1 and TRBJ1-2; 10 nucleotides line up with TRBD1. The CDR3 spans 13 residues. With 6 bases clipped from V and 5 bases from J, the junction kept 3 bases outside the gene matches. CDR1 MNHNS and CDR2 SASEGT come from the germline V gene. The CDR3 loop reads CASRGDRGYGYTF. CDR3 in DNA: TGTGCCAGCAGGGGGGACAGGGGTTATGGCTACACCTTC.

This chain links TRBV9 with TRBJ2-1, with a weak D call TRBD2 (6 bases). Germline lookup yields CDR1 SGDLS and CDR2 YYNGEE. V was clipped by 6 bases and J by 5 bases, with 18 bases between them. The CDR3 has 15 amino acids. The CDR3 nucleotides read TGTGCCAGCACCGGTCGCGGGACGGATCACAATGAGCAGTTCTTC. Translation: CASTGRGTDHNEQFF. The full variable domain, completed using reference TRBV9 and TRBJ2-1, is DSGVTQTPKHLITATGQRVTLRCSPRSGDLSVYWYQQSLDQGLQFLIQYYNGEERAKGNILERFSAQQFPDLHSELNLSSLELGDSALYFCASTGRGTDHNEQFFGPGTRLTVL.

The V and J genes are TRBV6-4 and TRBJ2-3; D perhaps matches TRBD2 (5 bases). Trimming stripped 0 bases from V and 6 bases from J, with 10 bases between. Per the germline V gene, CDR1 is MRHNA and CDR2 is SNTAGT. The CDR3 is 14 amino acids. The CDR3 sequence: CASSDSGRGDTQYF. Here the CDR3 DNA reads TGTGCCAGCAGTGACTCAGGGAGAGGGGATACGCAGTATTTT.

V usage is TRBV5-1 and J usage is TRBJ2-1; TRBD2 might be the D (6 bases). V shed 3 bases and J shed 8 bases, with 15 bases lying between them. Germline V gives CDR1 SGHRS, CDR2 YFSETQ. The CDR3 covers 14 residues. This chain's CDR3 is CASSWSRGGDEQFF. CDR3 in DNA: TGCGCCAGCAGCTGGAGTAGGGGAGGAGATGAGCAGTTCTTC.

V gene TRBV27 combines with J gene TRBJ2-7; D unresolved. Germline V gives CDR1 MNHEY, CDR2 SMNVEV (reference sequence). The CDR3 covers 17 residues. The V gene lost 6 bases and the J gene lost 0 bases, with 21 bases spanning the gap. CDR3 in amino acids: CASRIPLEPRSSYEQYF. In DNA, the CDR3 is TGTGCCAGCAGGATTCCGCTTGAGCCAAGGAGCTCCTACGAGCAGTACTTC.

The rearrangement uses TRBV27 and TRBJ2-7; the match to TRBD1 covers 8 bases. The CDR3 sequence is 15 residues long. In germline, CDR1 is MNHEY, CDR2 SMNVEV (reference sequence). The junction had 10 bases not matched to a gene; V was cut back by 4 bases and J by 5 bases. The CDR3 loop reads CASSSPGTGAHEQYF. CDR3 in DNA: TGTGCCAGCAGTTCTCCCGGGACAGGTGCCCACGAGCAGTACTTC.

V gene TRBV18 combines with J gene TRBJ1-1, with 7 nucleotides matching TRBD1. V lost 0 bases to trimming and J lost 6 bases; unmatched junction nucleotides: 7. Germline CDR1 KGHSH, CDR2 LQKENI. This CDR3 has 15 amino acids. In DNA, the CDR3 is TGTGCCAGCTCACCACCGGTTCGGACAGGCCCTGAAGCTTTCTTT. Its protein product is CASSPPVRTGPEAFF. The variable domain in full, completed from reference TRBV18 and TRBJ1-1, reads NAGVMQNPRHLVRRRGQEARLRCSPMKGHSHVYWYRQLPEEGLKFMVYLQKENIIDESGMPKERFSAEFPKEGPSILRIQQVVRGDSAAYFCASSPPVRTGPEAFFGQGTRLTVV.

There are a few counts of this clone. V gene TRBV7-6 combines with J gene TRBJ1-1, with D tentatively TRBD1 (6 bases). V lost 1 base to trimming and J lost 3 bases, with 12 bases between them. The CDR3 extends over 15 amino acids. Germline-derived CDR1 and CDR2 are SGHVS and FNYEAQ. The DNA for the CDR3 is TGTGCCAGCAGCTTAGACAGGGTGGGGCACACTGAAGCTTTCTTT. Its translation: CASSLDRVGHTEAFF.

This sequence joins TRBV7-2 and TRBJ1-4; 8 bases fit TRBD1. Germline V gene lookup returns CDR1 SGHTA and CDR2 FQGNSA. After removal of 5 bases from V and 5 bases from J, the junction contained 10 bases not matched to a gene. This CDR3 has 16 residues. This CDR3 reads CASSPPRRGPNEKLFF. The CDR3 coding sequence is TGTGCCAGCAGCCCCCCCCGCAGGGGGCCAAATGAAAAACTGTTTTTT.

The chain joins TRBV25-1 to TRBJ1-3; 10 nucleotides line up with TRBD1. Trimming removed 8 bases from V and 2 bases from J; junction bases left unmatched: 9. The CDR3 spans 16 residues. Germline V gene sequence: CDR1 MGHDK, CDR2 SYGVNS. In DNA, the CDR3 is TGTGCCAGCGGAAACGGACAGGGGGTAACTGGAAACACCATATATTTT. It encodes CASGNGQGVTGNTIYF.

V and J are TRBV5-1 and TRBJ1-2; perhaps TRBD1 as D (5 bases). Trimming removed 0 bases from V and 4 bases from J, with 7 bases in between. The CDR3 runs to 13 residues. Germline CDR1 and CDR2: SGHRS and YFSETQ. This CDR3 is CASSLDRFYGYTF. The CDR3 DNA sequence: TGCGCCAGCAGCTTGGACAGGTTCTATGGCTACACCTTC.

The CDR3 loop is CAWSVGGPVTEAFF. The CDR3 DNA reads TGTGCCTGGAGTGTCGGGGGGCCCGTCACTGAAGCTTTCTTT. The chain joins TRBV30 to TRBJ1-1; D possibly corresponds to TRBD1 (6 bases). The CDR3 covers 14 residues. The V gene's germline CDR1 is GTSNPN and CDR2 SVGIG (reference sequence). V lost 0 bases and J lost 4, with 12 bases in between.

The chain carries TRBV18 and TRBJ1-5, with a possible D match to TRBD1 (6 bases). The length of the CDR3 is 16 residues. Trimming shortened V by 6 bases and J by 4 bases, and 19 bases separated the two germline ends. Germline values: CDR1 KGHSH, CDR2 LQKENI. DNA of the CDR3: TGTGCCAGCTCGCTTGGCTCACAGGGAGATAATCAGCCCCAGCATTTT. Its protein product is CASSLGSQGDNQPQHF.

The chain uses TRBV4-3 and TRBJ2-2; 9 bases map to TRBD2. V was clipped by 0 bases and J by 3 bases; unmatched bases: 14. This CDR3 is built from 20 residues. Germline V gene lookup returns CDR1 LGHNA and CDR2 YSLEER. The CDR3 protein is CASSQEVLAGTSVHTGELFF. The CDR3 DNA follows: TGCGCCAGCAGCCAAGAAGTCCTAGCGGGGACCTCCGTCCACACCGGGGAGCTGTTTTTT.

This chain connects TRBV2 to TRBJ2-5, with D possibly TRBD2 on 7 matching bases. The germline V gene has CDR1 SNHLY and CDR2 FYNNEI. V dropped 6 bases and J dropped 4 bases, with 18 bases sitting between them. There are 15 residues in the CDR3. The CDR3 DNA sequence: TGTGCCAGCAGGCGGACCGGGGGGCTATCAGAGACCCAGTACTTC. The encoded protein is CASRRTGGLSETQYF.

This clone was seen a single time. V is TRBV2 and J is TRBJ2-7; 11 bases fit TRBD2. The length of the CDR3 is 15 residues. Germline assignment: CDR1 SNHLY and CDR2 FYNNEI. With 3 bases clipped from V and 4 bases from J, the junction kept 5 bases outside the gene matches. The CDR3 region has the DNA TGTGCCAGCAGTGAGGGACTAGCGGTGAGTTACGAGCAGTACTTC. Protein product: CASSEGLAVSYEQYF.

The chain is built from TRBV19 and TRBJ1-5; 7 bases map to TRBD1. The CDR3 is made up of 17 amino acids. V lost 4 bases to trimming and J lost 0 bases; unmatched junction nucleotides: 9. Germline V gene sequence: CDR1 LNHDA, CDR2 SQIVND (reference sequence). CDR3 sequence (DNA): TGTGCCAGTAGTACCGACAGGGATTTACGTAGCAATCAGCCCCAGCATTTT. The encoded protein is CASSTDRDLRSNQPQHF. Full variable domain (remainder filled in from reference TRBV19 and TRBJ1-5): DGGITQSPKYLFRKEGQNVTLSCEQNLNHDAMYWYRQDPGQGLRLIYYSQIVNDFQKGDIAEGYSVSREKKESFPLTVTSAQKNPTAFYLCASSTDRDLRSNQPQHFGDGTRLSIL.

The chain has TRBV19 and TRBJ1-5, with a possible D match to TRBD1 (6 bases). Germline values: CDR1 LNHDA, CDR2 SQIVND (reference sequence). The CDR3 sequence is 15 residues long. Trimming took off 5 bases at V and 0 bases at J, with 11 bases between the two ends. For the CDR3, the DNA is TGTGCCAGTAGTCCGGACAGAAATAGCAATCAGCCCCAGCATTTT. This codes for CASSPDRNSNQPQHF. Full variable domain (rest looked up from reference TRBV19 and TRBJ1-5): DGGITQSPKYLFRKEGQNVTLSCEQNLNHDAMYWYRQDPGQGLRLIYYSQIVNDFQKGDIAEGYSVSREKKESFPLTVTSAQKNPTAFYLCASSPDRNSNQPQHFGDGTRLSIL.

This clone was seen only once. J is TRBJ2-1 and V is TRBV7-2, with 10 bases identical to TRBD1. V lost 6 bases, J lost 4 bases, and 6 bases stayed unmatched. Germline assignment: CDR1 SGHTA and CDR2 FQGNSA. CDR3 length equals 15 residues. CDR3 coding DNA: TGTGCCAGCAGACCGGACAGGGGGATATACAATGAGCAGTTCTTC. It is translated as CASRPDRGIYNEQFF.

Only a few counts were recorded for this clone. The gene calls are TRBV7-3 and TRBJ2-1, with 8 bases matching TRBD2. The CDR3 covers 15 residues. CDR1 SGHTA and CDR2 FQGTGA come from the germline V gene. Losses at the gene ends were 0 bases for V and 7 bases for J; bases not matched to a gene: 5. As DNA, the CDR3 is TGTGCCAGCAGCTTAACCGGGGGGGCTTTTAATGAGCAGTTCTTC. Its translation is CASSLTGGAFNEQFF.

The chain recombines TRBV18 with TRBJ1-2; 7 bases fit TRBD1. There are 15 residues in the CDR3. V lost 6 bases and J lost 2; bases outside the gene matches: 9. Germline V gives CDR1 KGHSH, CDR2 LQKENI. The CDR3 DNA reads as TGTGCCAGCTCGCCAGGACAGGCTCCCAACTATGGCTACACCTTC. It translates to CASSPGQAPNYGYTF. The full variable domain, with the rest looked up from reference TRBV18 and TRBJ1-2, is NAGVMQNPRHLVRRRGQEARLRCSPMKGHSHVYWYRQLPEEGLKFMVYLQKENIIDESGMPKERFSAEFPKEGPSILRIQQVVRGDSAAYFCASSPGQAPNYGYTFGSGTRLTVV.

V usage is TRBV7-9 and J usage is TRBJ2-5; TRBD2 might be the D (6 bases). The CDR3 covers 14 residues. Looked up from germline, CDR1 is SEHNR and CDR2 is FQNEAQ (reference sequence). V shed 4 bases and J shed 1 base, with 10 bases lying between them. CDR3 bases: TGTGCCAGCAGCTGGAGACTAGTCCAAGAGACCCAGTACTTC. Protein sequence: CASSWRLVQETQYF. Looking up the rest from reference TRBV7-9 and TRBJ2-5 gives the full variable domain: DTGVSQNPRHKITKRGQNVTFRCDPISEHNRLYWYRQTLGQGPEFLTYFQNEAQLEKSRLLSDRFSAERPKGSFSTLEIQRTEQGDSAMYLCASSWRLVQETQYFGPGTRLLVL.

The V call is TRBV11-3, the J call TRBJ1-1; D is perhaps TRBD1 (5 bases). V lost 1 base to trimming and J lost 4 bases, with 10 bases between them. The CDR3 is 14 amino acids. CDR1 is SGHNT and CDR2 is YENEEA in the germline V gene. The CDR3 loop reads CASSLGRVGTEAFF. CDR3 nucleotide sequence: TGTGCCAGCAGCTTAGGCAGGGTAGGCACTGAAGCTTTCTTT. Filled out from reference TRBV11-3 and TRBJ1-1, the complete variable domain reads EAGVVQSPRYKIIEKKQPVAFWCNPISGHNTLYWYLQNLGQGPELLIRYENEEAVDDSQLPKDRFSAERLKGVDSTLKIQPAELGDSAVYLCASSLGRVGTEAFFGQGTRLTVV.

The rearrangement uses TRBV19 and TRBJ1-5; TRBD1 might be the D (5 bases). Per the germline V gene, CDR1 is LNHDA and CDR2 is SQIVND (reference sequence). The CDR3 is 14 amino acids. V dropped 5 bases and J dropped 6 bases, with 14 bases sitting between them. This CDR3 reads CASSERRRGQPQHF. The CDR3 region has the DNA TGTGCCAGTAGTGAACGACGGAGGGGTCAGCCCCAGCATTTT. Full variable domain (rest looked up from reference TRBV19 and TRBJ1-5): DGGITQSPKYLFRKEGQNVTLSCEQNLNHDAMYWYRQDPGQGLRLIYYSQIVNDFQKGDIAEGYSVSREKKESFPLTVTSAQKNPTAFYLCASSERRRGQPQHFGDGTRLSIL.

The chain recombines TRBV7-9 with TRBJ1-1; tentatively, D is TRBD1 (5 bases). The V end was cut by 7 bases, the J end by 3 bases, with 15 bases between. The germline gives CDR1 SEHNR, CDR2 FQNEAQ (reference sequence). CDR3 length: 14 amino acids. The CDR3 reads CASTHGGVHTEAFF. The CDR3 DNA reads TGTGCCAGCACGCACGGGGGGGTACACACTGAAGCTTTCTTT.

V is TRBV5-1 and J is TRBJ2-1; 9 nucleotides agree with TRBD2. The CDR3 sequence is 17 residues long. Germline V gene sequence: CDR1 SGHRS, CDR2 YFSETQ. Trimming removed 8 bases from V and 0 bases from J; junction bases left unmatched: 12. CDR3 DNA: TGCGCCAGTCGAGCGGGGGGCTCGACGAGCTCCTACAATGAGCAGTTCTTC. Amino acid sequence: CASRAGGSTSSYNEQFF. Together with reference TRBV5-1 and TRBJ2-1, the CDR3 gives the full variable domain: KAGVTQTPRYLIKTRGQQVTLSCSPISGHRSVSWYQQTPGQGLQFLFEYFSETQRNKGNFPGRFSGRQFSNSRSEMNVSTLELGDSALYLCASRAGGSTSSYNEQFFGPGTRLTVL.

J is TRBJ2-7 and V is TRBV7-9; D is possibly TRBD1 (5 bases). The germline gives CDR1 SEHNR, CDR2 FQNEAQ (reference sequence). The CDR3 is 15 residues long. V lost 0 bases and J lost 0, with 9 bases in between. The chain's CDR3 is CASSLAWGSSYEQYF. The CDR3 DNA reads TGTGCCAGCAGCTTAGCTTGGGGCAGCTCCTACGAGCAGTACTTC.

The chain joins TRBV5-1 to TRBJ2-7; D possibly corresponds to TRBD2 (6 bases). V lost 0 bases, J lost 4 bases, and 17 bases lay in between. The CDR3 spans 16 residues. Germline lookup yields CDR1 SGHRS and CDR2 YFSETQ. The CDR3 DNA sequence: TGCGCCAGCAGCTTGGACGGGACTTCATCTGTTTACGAGCAGTACTTC. It codes for CASSLDGTSSVYEQYF.

The chain has TRBV9 and TRBJ1-2; D remains ambiguous. Trimming left V 2 bases short and J 14 bases short, with 16 bases between. This CDR3 is built from 12 residues. Germline lookup yields CDR1 SGDLS and CDR2 YYNGEE. CDR3 bases: TGTGCCAGCAGCGTCCAACCAGGTCGTCGTACCTTC. This sequence encodes CASSVQPGRRTF.

V is TRBV7-6 and J is TRBJ2-7, with TRBD2 matching over 11 bases. Germline lookup yields CDR1 SGHVS and CDR2 FNYEAQ. V lost 7 bases, J lost 9 bases, and 11 bases stayed unmatched. This CDR3 has 14 amino acids. The CDR3 here is CASTPTSGVPLQYF. The DNA of the CDR3 is TGTGCCAGCACCCCGACTAGCGGGGTACCGTTGCAGTACTTC.